In this sample, the clone carrying this T cell receptor beta chain turned up once. Antigen unknown. This CDR3 is built from 15 residues. The germline gives CDR1 MGHRA, CDR2 YSYEKL. V shed 2 bases and J shed 4 bases, with 15 bases lying between them. This entry comes from a study of T cell responses to AZD1222 COVID-19 vaccine. Data came from immunoSEQ multiplex PCR; TCRdb stores just in-frame clones and leaves some out. The sample consists of 150,000 to 200,000 clones, 87% of them appearing once. Study results and caveats: The study found Spike-specific TCR breadth and depth rose after two AZD1222 doses. Every sample of the repertoires postdated the peak T cell response. Epitopes outside B.1.351 and B.1.1.7 mutated regions reportedly drew nearly half of spike TCRs. Donor demographics were predominantly white British with a female majority; clonal diversity may be underestimated.

This sequence originates from an adult in good health. Here the sequenced sample was peripheral blood, taken on day 0 of MenACWY control vaccination. The chain has TRBV4-1 and TRBJ2-7; possibly TRBD1 for D (6 bases). CDR3 nucleotides: TGCGCCAGCAGCCAAAACGAGGTCAGGGGATACGAGCAGTACTTC. It is translated as CASSQNEVRGYEQYF.